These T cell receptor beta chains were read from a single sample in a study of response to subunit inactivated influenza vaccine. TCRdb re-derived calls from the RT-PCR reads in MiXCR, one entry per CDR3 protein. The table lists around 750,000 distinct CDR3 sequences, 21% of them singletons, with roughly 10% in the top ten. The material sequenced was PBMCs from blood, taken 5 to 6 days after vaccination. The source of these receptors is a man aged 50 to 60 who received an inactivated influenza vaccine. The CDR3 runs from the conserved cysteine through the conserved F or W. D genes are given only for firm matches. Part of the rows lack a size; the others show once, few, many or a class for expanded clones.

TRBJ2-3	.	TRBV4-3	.	CASSQDLAVRHTQYF	TGCGCCAGCAGCCAAGATTTAGCAGTTCGACATACGCAGTATTTT
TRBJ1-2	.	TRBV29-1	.	CSVSDGNYGYTF	TGCAGCGTTTCGGATGGAAACTATGGCTACACCTTC
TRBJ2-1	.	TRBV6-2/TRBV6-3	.	CATSRNPQFF	TGTGCCACCTCCCGGAACCCTCAGTTCTTC
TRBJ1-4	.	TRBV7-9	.	CASSGGQEKLFF	TGTGCCAGCAGCGGCGGGCAAGAAAAACTGTTTTTT
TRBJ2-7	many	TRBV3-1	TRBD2	CASSLLAGVSYEQYF	TGTGCCAGCAGCCTCTTAGCGGGGGTCTCCTACGAGCAGTACTTC
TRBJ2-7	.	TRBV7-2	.	CASSWRLGGLSSYEQYF	TGTGCCAGCAGCTGGAGACTAGGGGGCTTAAGCTCCTACGAGCAGTACTTC
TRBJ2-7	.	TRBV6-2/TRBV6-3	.	CASSYSRNAGEQYF	TGTGCCAGCAGTTACTCCAGAAACGCGGGCGAGCAGTACTTC
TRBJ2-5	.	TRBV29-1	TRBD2	CSVDNSGGGPETQYF	TGCAGCGTTGACAACAGCGGGGGGGGTCCAGAGACCCAGTACTTC
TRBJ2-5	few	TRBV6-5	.	CASSYWGDEETQYF	TGTGCCAGCAGTTACTGGGGAGACGAAGAGACCCAGTACTTC
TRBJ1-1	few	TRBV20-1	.	CSAGGGANTEAFF	TGCAGTGCTGGGGGGGGGGCGAACACTGAAGCTTTCTTT
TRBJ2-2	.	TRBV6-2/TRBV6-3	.	CASSRDLITGELFF	TGTGCCAGCAGTAGGGACTTGATCACCGGGGAGCTGTTTTTT
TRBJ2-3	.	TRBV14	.	CASSQAQGVSTDTQYF	TGTGCCAGCAGCCAAGCCCAAGGGGTGAGCACAGATACGCAGTATTTT
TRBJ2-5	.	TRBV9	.	CASSVRASYQETQYF	TGTGCCAGCAGCGTGAGAGCATCATACCAAGAGACCCAGTACTTC
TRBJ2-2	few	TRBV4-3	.	CASSQDGDFTGELFF	TGCGCCAGCAGCCAAGATGGAGACTTCACCGGGGAGCTGTTTTTT
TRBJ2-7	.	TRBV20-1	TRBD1	CSARKHPGQGYAEQYF	TGCAGTGCTAGAAAACACCCGGGACAGGGGTATGCCGAGCAGTACTTC
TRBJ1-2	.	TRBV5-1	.	CASRDSGWTNSNYGYTF	TGCGCCAGCAGGGATTCAGGGTGGACTAATTCTAACTATGGCTACACCTTC
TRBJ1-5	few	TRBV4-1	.	CASSQEGMRFVQPQHF	TGCGCCAGCAGCCAAGAGGGTATGCGGTTTGTTCAGCCCCAGCATTTT
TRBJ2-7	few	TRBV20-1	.	CSAQTGPYEQYF	TGCAGTGCCCAGACAGGTCCATACGAGCAGTACTTC
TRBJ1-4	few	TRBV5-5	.	CASSLAGGDEKLFF	TGTGCCAGCAGCTTGGCGGGGGGGGATGAAAAACTGTTTTTT
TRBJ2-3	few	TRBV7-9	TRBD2	CASSPGIRTRGTDTQYF	TGTGCCAGCAGCCCGGGAATCCGGACTAGGGGCACAGATACGCAGTATTTT
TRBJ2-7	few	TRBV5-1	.	CASRLGGIAYEQYF	TGCGCCAGCCGTCTCGGGGGAATTGCCTACGAGCAGTACTTC
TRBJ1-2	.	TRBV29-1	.	CSVESRGGYTF	TGCAGCGTTGAGAGTCGAGGGGGCTACACCTTC
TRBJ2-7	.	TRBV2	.	CASSSSGGGRGEQYF	TGTGCCAGCAGTTCGAGTGGGGGAGGTAGGGGCGAGCAGTACTTC
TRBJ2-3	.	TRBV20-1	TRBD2	CSAAAGTSGTDTQYF	TGCAGTGCAGCCGCCGGGACTAGCGGCACAGATACGCAGTATTTT
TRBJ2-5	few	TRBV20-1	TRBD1	CSASDRGSETQYF	TGCAGTGCTAGCGACAGGGGGTCCGAGACCCAGTACTTC
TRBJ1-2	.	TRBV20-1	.	CSARAQSPRDYGYTF	TGCAGTGCTAGGGCCCAAAGCCCCCGCGACTATGGCTACACCTTC
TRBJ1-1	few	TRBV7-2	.	CASTLSPVVNTEAFF	TGTGCCAGCACCTTATCCCCCGTGGTGAACACTGAAGCTTTCTTT
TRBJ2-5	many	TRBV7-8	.	CASSLFLAEKETQYF	TGTGCCAGCAGCTTATTTTTGGCAGAAAAAGAGACCCAGTACTTC
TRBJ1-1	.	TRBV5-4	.	CASSFDGAGNTEAFF	TGTGCCAGCAGCTTTGACGGGGCAGGGAACACTGAAGCTTTCTTT
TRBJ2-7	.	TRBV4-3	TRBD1	CASSQDRGGWYEQYF	TGCGCCAGCAGCCAAGATAGAGGGGGCTGGTACGAGCAGTACTTC
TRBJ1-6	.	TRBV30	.	CAWSLDSYNSPLHF	TGTGCCTGGAGTTTGGACAGCTATAATTCACCCCTCCATTTT
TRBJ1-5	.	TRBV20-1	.	CSARSGANTNQPQHF	TGCAGTGCTAGATCTGGGGCAAACACCAATCAGCCCCAGCATTTT
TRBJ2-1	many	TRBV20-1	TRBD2	CSALAGGNEQFF	TGCAGTGCTTTAGCGGGAGGCAATGAGCAGTTCTTC
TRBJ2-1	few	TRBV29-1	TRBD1	CSVDGTGVGEQFF	TGCAGCGTTGATGGGACAGGGGTCGGTGAGCAGTTCTTC
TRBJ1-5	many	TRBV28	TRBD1	CASSSKLRDRGPLYYSNQPQHF	TGTGCCAGCAGTTCCAAACTCCGGGACAGGGGCCCCCTCTATTATAGCAATCAGCCCCAGCATTTT
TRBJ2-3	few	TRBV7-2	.	CASSSDRTKLVDTQYF	TGTGCCAGCAGCTCGGACAGGACTAAGTTAGTAGATACGCAGTATTTT
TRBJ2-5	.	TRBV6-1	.	CASSSLISWDTLQETQYF	TGTGCCAGCAGCTCCCTAATAAGCTGGGACACCCTCCAAGAGACCCAGTACTTC
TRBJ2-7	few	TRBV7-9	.	CASSPEDSYEQYF	TGTGCCAGCAGCCCAGAGGACAGCTACGAGCAGTACTTC
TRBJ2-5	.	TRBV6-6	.	CASRAFQETQYF	TGTGCCAGCAGGGCCTTCCAAGAGACCCAGTACTTC
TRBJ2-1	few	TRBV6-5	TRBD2	CASSYSAAGGWDEQFF	TGTGCCAGCAGTTACTCGGCGGCGGGGGGCTGGGATGAGCAGTTCTTC
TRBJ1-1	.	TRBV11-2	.	CASSFAGDEAFF	TGTGCCAGCAGCTTTGCGGGAGACGAAGCTTTCTTT
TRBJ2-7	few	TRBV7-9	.	CASSMGSGHEQYF	TGTGCCAGCAGCATGGGCAGCGGCCACGAGCAGTACTTC
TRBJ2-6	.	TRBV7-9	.	CASTVPGAPGANVLTF	TGTGCCAGCACCGTTCCCGGAGCCCCCGGGGCCAACGTCCTGACTTTC
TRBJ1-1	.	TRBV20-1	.	CSARQVWPEAFF	TGCAGTGCTAGACAGGTCTGGCCTGAAGCTTTCTTT
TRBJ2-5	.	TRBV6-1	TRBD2	CASRKGLAGVKETQYF	TGTGCCAGCAGGAAGGGACTAGCGGGAGTAAAAGAGACCCAGTACTTC
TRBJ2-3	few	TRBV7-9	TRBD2	CASSLASSGVTDTQYF	TGTGCCAGCAGCTTAGCGAGTAGCGGGGTCACAGATACGCAGTATTTT
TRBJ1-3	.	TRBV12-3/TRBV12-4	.	CASRTAGNSGNTIYF	TGTGCCAGCAGGACAGCCGGGAACTCTGGAAACACCATATATTTT
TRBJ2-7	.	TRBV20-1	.	CSAASGHAIEQYF	TGCAGTGCCGCCAGCGGACACGCTATCGAGCAGTACTTC
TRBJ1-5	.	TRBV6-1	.	CASSESHSNQPQHF	TGTGCCAGCAGTGAATCCCACAGCAATCAGCCCCAGCATTTT
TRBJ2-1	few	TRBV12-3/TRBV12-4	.	CASSLDRDYNEQFF	TGTGCCAGCAGTTTAGATAGGGACTACAATGAGCAGTTCTTC